This TCR beta chain came from a study of T cells in localized non-small cell lung cancer. General study results and limits: Overall survival was longer when the density of T cells in the blood was higher. Sequencing covered just one tumor region, so heterogeneity cannot be ruled out. Uninvolved adjacent lung had more T cell clonality than any other tissue, topping tumor.

This clone appeared a few times. Its antigen is not identified. Trimming took 1 base from V and 8 from J; bases not matched to a gene: 1. CDR1 is SGDLS, CDR2 YYNGEE, per germline. The CDR3 is 14 residues long. This table comes from immunoSEQ multiplex PCR, and its TCRdb copy is limited to in-frame clones, with some not included. The sample records 70,000 or so clones, 84% being singletons. The rearrangement uses TRBV9 and TRBJ2-1; the match to TRBD2 covers 12 bases. Source: peripheral blood, taken before any cancer treatment. The TCR sequence derives from a female donor of 60 years or more with stage I lung adenocarcinoma. This chain's CDR3 is CASSVRLAGDEQFF. CDR3 bases: TGTGCCAGCAGCGTACGACTAGCGGGAGATGAGCAGTTCTTC.